The entry below gives a single TCR beta chain sequence along with its context. As yet, its antigen is unknown. Then a second PCR, running about 6 to 11 cycles, was carried out with a sample-barcoded 5' primer and a J-beta primer mix. Through a template-switch adaptor with 12 random nucleotides, each cDNA molecule received a tag. TCRdb reprocessed the 5' RACE reads via MiXCR and lists one record per CDR3 protein. The profile shows 550,000 to 700,000 distinct CDR3 sequences, 25% to 30% of them singletons. This sample is part of a study of blood T cells in healthy people across ages. Study at large: Capturing about one barcoded beta molecule per two T cells was achieved by template switching.

Regarding the study as a whole: The study found TCR beta diversity correlated strongly with naive T cell percentage. Per million T cells, TCR beta diversity dropped roughly linearly as age increased.

V was trimmed by 8 bases and J by 0 bases, leaving 5 bases between them. The CDR3 contains 11 residues. Germline CDR1 reads SEHNR; CDR2 reads FQNEAQ (reference sequence). Sequencing was performed on blood. This receptor was taken from a woman in her seventies in good health. This rearrangement joins TRBV7-9 to TRBJ2-7; D unresolved. CDR3 sequence (DNA): TGTGCCAGCGGAGCCTCCTACGAGCAGTACTTC. It is translated as CASGASYEQYF.